Listed below are T cell receptor beta chains from one sample, sequenced in a study of T-cell reconstitution after alpha-beta-depleted transplantation in children. From the PCR reads, TCRdb called clonotypes with MiXCR, one entry per CDR3 protein. The repertoire holds about 980,000 distinct CDR3 sequences, with about 31% as singletons. Sequencing was performed on PBMCs, mostly from graft donor cells, taken 360 days after TCRalphabeta/CD19-depleted stem cell transplant. These receptors all come from a boy under three years old who had a stem cell transplant for SCID, so the T cells may come from the graft donor. The CDR3 runs from the conserved cysteine through the conserved F or W. Fields, in order: J gene, V gene, CDR3 length, D gene, clone size, CDR3 DNA, CDR3 protein. The D gene is left open where the match is weak. Expanded clones get a size class; other rows say once, few or many, or leave the size out.

TRBJ2-4	TRBV20-1	14	NA	NA	TGCAGTGCTAGCGCTAATCTAGCCAAAAACATTCAGTACTTC	CSASANLAKNIQYF
TRBJ2-3	TRBV12-5	19	TRBD2	NA	TGTGCTAGTGGTTTGACTGAGCTAGCGGGGGCTCTCTTCACAGATACGCAGTATTTT	CASGLTELAGALFTDTQYF
TRBJ2-1	TRBV7-9	14	NA	few	TGTGCCAGCAGCCCCCCCGGAGGGCTCGATGAGCAGTTCTTC	CASSPPGGLDEQFF
TRBJ1-5	TRBV6-5	13	NA	few	TGTGCCAGCAGTTACATCCAGGGACAGCCCCAGCATTTT	CASSYIQGQPQHF
TRBJ2-7	TRBV4-2	19	TRBD2	NA	TGTGCCAGCAGCCAAATGGGCCTTCTTGGCGGGGGAACTAAGTACGAGCAGTACTTC	CASSQMGLLGGGTKYEQYF
TRBJ1-5	TRBV7-9	14	NA	few	TGTGCCAGCAGAGCCCCGGGACCCGATCAGCCCCAGCATTTT	CASRAPGPDQPQHF
TRBJ2-7	TRBV15	15	NA	NA	TGTGCCACCAGCAGAGATCGAGGCGTCTCCTACGAGCAGTACTTC	CATSRDRGVSYEQYF
TRBJ2-1	TRBV29-1	17	NA	NA	TGCAGCGTACCCCCTTTTGCGGGCGCAAACTACTACAATGAGCAGTTCTTC	CSVPPFAGANYYNEQFF
TRBJ2-4	TRBV20-1	14	TRBD1	NA	TGCAGTGCTTTGGGACAGCCTCCGGGTGGCATTCAGTACTTC	CSALGQPPGGIQYF
TRBJ2-3	TRBV7-2	15	NA	many	TGTGCCAGCAGCTTAGAGGGATGGGGGCGGGATACGCAGTATTTT	CASSLEGWGRDTQYF
TRBJ2-1	TRBV7-7	17	TRBD2	few	TGTGCCAGCAGCTTAGGTGGGCGGGGGAGCTCCTACAATGAGCAGTTCTTC	CASSLGGRGSSYNEQFF
TRBJ2-3	TRBV7-9	16	TRBD2	NA	TGTGCCAGCAGCCAAGGGACTAGCGGGGATAAAGATACGCAGTATTTT	CASSQGTSGDKDTQYF
TRBJ1-5	TRBV24-1	13	NA	few	TGTGCCACCAGTGACGGGGGAGTTCAGCCCCAGCATTTT	CATSDGGVQPQHF
TRBJ2-4	TRBV5-1	14	NA	NA	TGCGCCAGCAGCTGGGATCTAGCCAAAAACATTCAGTACTTC	CASSWDLAKNIQYF
TRBJ2-1	TRBV13	15	TRBD2	NA	TGTGCCAGCAGCGACCTCTGGCGGGGGGGCACTGAGCAGTTCTTC	CASSDLWRGGTEQFF
TRBJ2-5	TRBV5-5	15	NA	many	TGTGCCAGCAGCTTGACCCCACGCTTTGGAGAGACCCAGTACTTC	CASSLTPRFGETQYF
TRBJ2-3	TRBV9	17	TRBD2	NA	TGTGCCAGCAGCCCCCACGGACTAGCGGCTAGCACAGATACGCAGTATTTT	CASSPHGLAASTDTQYF
TRBJ2-3	TRBV29-1	13	NA	NA	TGCAGCGTCCCGACTGGGGGGCCAGATACGCAGTATTTT	CSVPTGGPDTQYF
TRBJ2-5	TRBV30	16	TRBD1	NA	TGTGCCGGCGGGACAGGGGGCGCAGGTGGTCAAGAGACCCAGTACTTC	CAGGTGGAGGQETQYF
TRBJ2-5	TRBV20-1	13	NA	NA	TGCAGTGCTAGGGGGGACTACCAAGAGACCCAGTACTTC	CSARGDYQETQYF
TRBJ2-7	TRBV12-3/TRBV12-4	17	TRBD1	NA	TGTGCCAGCAGTGCCGCCATCCTCCGGGACAGGGTCCACGAGCAGTACTTC	CASSAAILRDRVHEQYF
TRBJ1-5	TRBV12-3/TRBV12-4	12	NA	NA	TGTGCCAGCACCGTGGGAGGTCAGCCCCAGCATTTT	CASTVGGQPQHF
TRBJ2-2	TRBV15	14	NA	many	TGTGCCACCAGCAGAGATTGGGGAGACGGGGAGCTGTTTTTT	CATSRDWGDGELFF
TRBJ1-1	TRBV29-1	14	NA	NA	TGCAGCGTTGAGGTTCAGGGGACGAACACTGAAGCTTTCTTT	CSVEVQGTNTEAFF
TRBJ1-4	TRBV20-1	13	TRBD1	NA	TGCAGTGCAAACGACAGGGGGCTTGAAAAACTGTTTTTT	CSANDRGLEKLFF
TRBJ2-3	TRBV20-1	12	TRBD2	NA	TGCAGCTGGGGAGGGGAGGGAGATACGCAGTATTTT	CSWGGEGDTQYF
TRBJ1-1	TRBV12-3/TRBV12-4	17	NA	few	TGTGCCAGCAGACTAGGACAGTTCTCCGGGGTGAACACTGAAGCTTTCTTT	CASRLGQFSGVNTEAFF
TRBJ1-6	TRBV6-6	12	NA	few	TGTGCCAGCTGGGGGGATTATTCACCCCTCCACTTT	CASWGDYSPLHF
TRBJ2-6	TRBV4-1	15	NA	NA	TGCGCCAGCAATACGGGACCCTCTGGGGCCAACGTCCTGACTTTC	CASNTGPSGANVLTF
TRBJ2-7	TRBV9	14	NA	many	TGTGCCAGCAGCGTATCCCCGGACATCTACGAGCAGTACTTC	CASSVSPDIYEQYF
TRBJ2-5	TRBV3-1	14	NA	few	TGTGCCAGCAGCCAAGATTACGCACAAGAGACCCAGTACTTC	CASSQDYAQETQYF
TRBJ1-1	TRBV13	13	NA	few	TGTGCCAGCAGCTTTATAGGGGACACTGAAGCTTTCTTT	CASSFIGDTEAFF
TRBJ2-3	TRBV5-1	16	NA	few	TGCGCCAGCAGCTTGGGGCAGTTCCCAAGCACAGATACGCAGTATTTT	CASSLGQFPSTDTQYF
TRBJ1-5	TRBV20-1	18	TRBD1	NA	TGCAGTGCTAGGCGTGCGGCAGGGGGGGCCCGCCCCAATCAGCCCCAGCATTTT	CSARRAAGGARPNQPQHF
TRBJ2-2	TRBV10-2	16	TRBD1	NA	TGCGCCAGCACCGAGGGCGCGACAGGGTCCACCGGGGAGCTGTTTTTT	CASTEGATGSTGELFF
TRBJ2-1	TRBV20-1	15	TRBD1	NA	TGCAGTGCTCCGACAGGGGGCGTATCCTACAATGAGCAGTTCTTC	CSAPTGGVSYNEQFF
TRBJ2-1	TRBV5-5	14	TRBD2	few	TGTGCCAGTTCTGGGGCCGCGGGGGACAATGAGCAGTTCTTC	CASSGAAGDNEQFF
TRBJ2-7	TRBV5-1	14	NA	many	TGCGCCAGCAGCTTGGCGGGACGGAGCTACGAGCAGTACTTC	CASSLAGRSYEQYF
TRBJ2-2	TRBV5-1	16	TRBD2	NA	TGCGCCAGCAGCTTGGCGGCGGGGGCGAACACCGGGGAGCTGTTTTTT	CASSLAAGANTGELFF
TRBJ2-1	TRBV4-1	17	NA	NA	TGCGCCAGCAGCCAAGGAATTATGAGGATTTCCTACAATGAGCAGTTCTTC	CASSQGIMRISYNEQFF
TRBJ1-1	TRBV12-3/TRBV12-4	19	NA	NA	TGTGCCAGCAGTTTTCGAATAGGTGGGGGGGCGAGCTGGAACACTGAAGCTTTCTTT	CASSFRIGGGASWNTEAFF
TRBJ1-1	TRBV9	14	NA	many	TGTGCCAGCAGCCGTGGCTGGAAAGACACTGAAGCTTTCTTT	CASSRGWKDTEAFF